This TCR beta chain is drawn from a study of blood T cell repertoires in COVID-19. Study-level background: Samples taken during acute and convalescent COVID-19 were collected in the United States, Italy and Spain.

The assay was immunoSEQ multiplex PCR, and TCRdb's table has in-frame clones only and misses some. This sample has 70,000 or so clones; 70% to 90% occur once, and the top ten carry roughly 10%. Per germline, CDR1 MNHEY and CDR2 SVGEGT. Trimming took 2 bases from V and 3 from J, leaving 8 bases between them. CDR3 length: 14 amino acids. The chain links TRBV6-2 or TRBV6-3 to TRBJ1-5; D is unresolved. The material sequenced was peripheral blood. The origin of this receptor is a man between 65 and 85 years old with active or convalescent COVID-19. CDR3 sequence reads: CASSYAELNQPQHF. CDR3 DNA sequence: TGTGCCAGCAGTTACGCGGAACTCAATCAGCCCCAGCATTTT.